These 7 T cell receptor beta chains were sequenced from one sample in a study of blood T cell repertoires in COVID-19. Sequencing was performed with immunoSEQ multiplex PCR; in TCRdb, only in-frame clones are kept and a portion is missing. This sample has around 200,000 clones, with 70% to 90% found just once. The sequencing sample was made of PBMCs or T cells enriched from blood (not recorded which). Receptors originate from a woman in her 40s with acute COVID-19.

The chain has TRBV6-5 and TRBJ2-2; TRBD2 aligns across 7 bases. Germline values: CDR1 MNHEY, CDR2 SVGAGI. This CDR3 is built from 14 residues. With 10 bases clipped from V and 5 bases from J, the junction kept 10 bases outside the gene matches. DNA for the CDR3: TGTGCCACCTCTGTCGGGGGGTGGACCGGGGAGCTGTTTTTT. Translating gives CATSVGGWTGELFF.

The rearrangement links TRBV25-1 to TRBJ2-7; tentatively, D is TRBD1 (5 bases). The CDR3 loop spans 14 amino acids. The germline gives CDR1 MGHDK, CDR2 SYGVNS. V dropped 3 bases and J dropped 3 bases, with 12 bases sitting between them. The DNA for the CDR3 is TGTGCCAGCAGTGATTTCGGCAGGGACTACGAGCAGTACTTC. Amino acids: CASSDFGRDYEQYF.

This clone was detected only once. CDR3 in amino acids: CASSYLYNQPQHF. The DNA for the CDR3 is TGTGCCAGCAGTTACCTTTACAATCAGCCCCAGCATTTT. The chain recombines TRBV6-5 with TRBJ1-5, with unresolved D. The CDR3 contains 13 residues. V gave up 2 bases and J gave up 3 bases, with 5 bases separating them. In germline, CDR1 is MNHEY, CDR2 SVGAGI.

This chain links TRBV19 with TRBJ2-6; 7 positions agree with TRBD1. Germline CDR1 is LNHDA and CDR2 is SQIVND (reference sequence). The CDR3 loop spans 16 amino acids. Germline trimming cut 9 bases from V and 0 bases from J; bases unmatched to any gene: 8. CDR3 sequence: CASSGTAVSGANVLTF. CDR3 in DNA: TGTGCCAGCTCGGGGACAGCAGTCTCTGGGGCCAACGTCCTGACTTTC.

CDR3 in DNA: TGTGCCAGCAGCCCACAGAACGAGTGGACCCAGTACTTC. It encodes CASSPQNEWTQYF. The chain combines TRBV7-6 with TRBJ2-5; no firm D call. Germline V CDR1 and CDR2: SGHVS, FNYEAQ. V was pared by 5 bases and J by 7 bases, with 14 bases between. This CDR3 is built from 13 residues.

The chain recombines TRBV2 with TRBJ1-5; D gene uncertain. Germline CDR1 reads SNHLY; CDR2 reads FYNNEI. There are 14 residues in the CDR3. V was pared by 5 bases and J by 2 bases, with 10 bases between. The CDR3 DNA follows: TGTGCCAGCAGTCAAATTACGGGCAATCAGCCCCAGCATTTT. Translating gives CASSQITGNQPQHF.

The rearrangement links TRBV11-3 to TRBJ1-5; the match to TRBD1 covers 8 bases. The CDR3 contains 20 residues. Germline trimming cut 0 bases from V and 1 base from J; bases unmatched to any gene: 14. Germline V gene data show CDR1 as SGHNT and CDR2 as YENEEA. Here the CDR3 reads CASSLDRQGRDVRSNQPQHF. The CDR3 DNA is TGTGCCAGCAGCTTAGATAGACAGGGGAGGGACGTACGGAGCAATCAGCCCCAGCATTTT.